Following are 24 T cell receptor beta chains from one sample sequenced in a study of early stage breast cancer tumors. Clones were read by immunoSEQ multiplex PCR, and TCRdb kept only the in-frame ones, dropping some. The sample contains 25,000 to 35,000 clones, more than 80% of which appear only once. The source material was blood. The receptor set was obtained from a person between 55 and 70 years old with breast cancer.

The chain recombines TRBV28 with TRBJ2-7, with TRBD1 matching 7 bases. CDR1 MDHEN and CDR2 SYDVKM come from the germline V gene. Unmatched junction bases numbered 10, after V lost 1 base and J lost 7 bases. This CDR3 has 15 residues. The CDR3 nucleotides are TGTGCCAGCAGTTTATACAGGGGATCGAGGGAGGAGCAGTACTTC. This sequence encodes CASSLYRGSREEQYF.

The gene calls are TRBV18 and TRBJ1-4; no clear D gene. Trimming cost V 0 bases and J 0 bases, with 11 bases left between them. The CDR3 has 17 residues. From germline, CDR1 is KGHSH and CDR2 LQKENI. The CDR3 DNA reads as TGTGCCAGCTCACCACCGGTCGGGTCTGCAACTAATGAAAAACTGTTTTTT. This sequence encodes CASSPPVGSATNEKLFF.

This clone was seen a single time. V gene TRBV15 combines with J gene TRBJ2-5, with 7 positions matching TRBD2. The CDR3 is made up of 15 amino acids. The junction had 4 bases not matched to a gene; V was cut back by 0 bases and J by 3 bases. Germline CDR1 and CDR2: LNHNV and YYDKDF (reference sequence). This chain's CDR3 is CATSRDQSGKETQYF. The CDR3 nucleotides are TGTGCCACCAGCAGAGATCAGAGCGGGAAAGAGACCCAGTACTTC.

This chain connects TRBV5-1 to TRBJ2-7; TRBD1 aligns across 9 bases. V was pared by 6 bases and J by 4 bases, with 8 bases of the junction left unmatched. Germline assignment: CDR1 SGHRS and CDR2 YFSETQ. The CDR3 extends over 14 amino acids. The chain's CDR3 is CASTRGTGSYEQYF. CDR3 sequence (DNA): TGCGCCAGCACCCGGGGGACAGGGTCTTACGAGCAGTACTTC.

The genes are TRBV20-1 and TRBJ1-1, with 9 bases fitting TRBD1. In germline, CDR1 is DFQATT, CDR2 SNEGSKA (reference sequence). The CDR3 extends over 11 amino acids. The CDR3 DNA is TGCAGGGCGACAGGGGGCACTGAAGCTTTCTTT. It codes for CRATGGTEAFF.

V and J are TRBV27 and TRBJ2-7; 11 positions match TRBD2. V trimming: 6 bases; J trimming: 7 bases; junction bases outside the gene matches: 11. From germline, CDR1 is MNHEY and CDR2 SMNVEV (reference sequence). The CDR3 loop spans 15 amino acids. The CDR3 is CASSPTSGRREEQYF. The CDR3 DNA reads as TGTGCCAGCAGCCCTACTAGCGGGAGAAGGGAGGAGCAGTACTTC.

This clone occurred once. The V and J genes are TRBV6-5 and TRBJ2-3; 7 bases line up with TRBD1. V lost 6 bases and J lost 2; bases outside the gene matches: 5. This CDR3 has 14 residues. The germline V gene has CDR1 MNHEY and CDR2 SVGAGI. This CDR3 reads CASSQTGFTDTQYF. CDR3 bases: TGTGCCAGCAGCCAGACAGGGTTCACAGATACGCAGTATTTT.

This clone was detected only once. The rearrangement links TRBV11-2 to TRBJ1-3, with D possibly matching TRBD1 (6 bases). The CDR3 runs to 17 residues. Germline V lookup: CDR1 SGHAT, CDR2 FQNNGV. The V end lost 2 bases, the J end lost 0 bases, and 14 bases lay between the germline ends. This chain's CDR3 is CASSLRRQAISGNTIYF. The DNA of the CDR3 is TGTGCCAGCAGCTTACGGCGACAGGCAATCTCTGGAAACACCATATATTTT.

This clone was observed a few times. The chain combines TRBV28 with TRBJ2-1; TRBD2 matches at 7 bases. Per the germline V gene, CDR1 is MDHEN and CDR2 is SYDVKM. The CDR3 is made up of 11 amino acids. J lost 15 bases, V lost 3 bases, and 5 bases had no gene match. The CDR3 DNA follows: TGTGCCAGCAGTTTCACGCGGGAGAGGTTCTTC. Its translation: CASSFTRERFF.

The chain links TRBV5-4 to TRBJ2-7; 10 nucleotides align to TRBD1. Unmatched junction bases numbered 4, after V lost 2 bases and J lost 2 bases. This CDR3 comprises 15 residues. Germline-derived CDR1 and CDR2 are SGHNT and YYREEE (reference sequence). CDR3 DNA sequence: TGTGCCAGCAGCTTTGGCGGGACAGGGGCCTACGAGCAGTACTTC. Translating it yields CASSFGGTGAYEQYF.

This chain joins TRBV5-1 and TRBJ2-3; D gene unclear. The length of the CDR3 is 15 residues. Germline V gene data show CDR1 as SGHRS and CDR2 as YFSETQ. V was cut by 7 bases and J by 1 base, with 16 bases left in between. The DNA for the CDR3 is TGCGCCAGCTCCAACCCGGTTCGCGGCACAGATACGCAGTATTTT. It is translated as CASSNPVRGTDTQYF.

The CDR3 spells CASSLEAPGTGELFF. The CDR3 region has the DNA TGTGCCAGCAGCTTGGAGGCGCCGGGCACCGGGGAGCTGTTTTTT. The chain links TRBV5-4 to TRBJ2-2; D is unresolved. Trimming stripped 0 bases from V and 4 bases from J, with 10 bases between. This CDR3 region has 15 residues. CDR1 and CDR2 (germline): SGHNT, YYREEE (reference sequence).

The chain links TRBV28 to TRBJ1-5; D remains unclear. This CDR3 is 15 amino acids long. The germline V gene has CDR1 MDHEN and CDR2 SYDVKM. The V end lost 6 bases, the J end lost 4 bases, and 16 bases lay between the germline ends. The CDR3 loop reads CASRPSVAENQPQHF. CDR3 DNA sequence: TGTGCCAGCAGACCAAGCGTGGCAGAAAATCAGCCCCAGCATTTT. The complete variable domain, with remaining parts taken from reference TRBV28 and TRBJ1-5, reads DVKVTQSSRYLVKRTGEKVFLECVQDMDHENMFWYRQDPGLGLRLIYFSYDVKMKEKGDIPEGYSVSREKKERFSLILESASTNQTSMYLCASRPSVAENQPQHFGDGTRLSIL.

The V gene is TRBV29-1, the J gene TRBJ1-5, with D unclear. The V gene's germline CDR1 is SQVTM and CDR2 ANQGSEA. Trimming shortened V by 5 bases and J by 9 bases, and 17 bases separated the two germline ends. The CDR3 sequence is 13 residues long. The CDR3: CSVLWSVGRPQHF. CDR3 nucleotides: TGCAGCGTTCTCTGGTCAGTCGGGAGGCCCCAGCATTTT. Complete variable domain (other parts from reference TRBV29-1 and TRBJ1-5): SAVISQKPSRDICQRGTSLTIQCQVDSQVTMMFWYRQQPGQSLTLIATANQGSEATYESGFVIDKFPISRPNLTFSTLTVSNMSPEDSSIYLCSVLWSVGRPQHFGDGTRLSIL.

This chain connects TRBV5-6 to TRBJ1-5; TRBD1 matches at 7 bases. Germline V gene lookup returns CDR1 SGHDT and CDR2 YYEEEE. This CDR3 comprises 17 residues. Trimming removed 4 bases from V and 0 bases from J; junction bases left unmatched: 10. CDR3 loop: CASSRHRDSYSNQPQHF. The CDR3 region has the DNA TGTGCCAGCAGCAGGCACCGGGACAGTTATAGCAATCAGCCCCAGCATTTT.

This chain uses TRBV29-1 with TRBJ2-1; TRBD2 agrees at 8 bases. The J segment lost 7 bases and the V segment lost 4 bases, leaving 3 bases of the junction unmatched. There are 12 residues in the CDR3. Germline CDR1 is SQVTM and CDR2 is ANQGSEA. The CDR3 here is CSVGERENEQFF. The CDR3 DNA follows: TGCAGCGTTGGGGAGCGGGAGAATGAGCAGTTCTTC.

The V gene is TRBV23-1, the J gene TRBJ2-7; the D gene is possibly TRBD1 (7 bases). TRBV23-1 is recorded as an ORF, its role being uncertain. This CDR3 has 16 amino acids. V gave up 0 bases and J gave up 3 bases, with 15 bases separating them. In DNA form, the CDR3 reads TGCGCCAGCAGTCAATCCACCGCCCAGGGGGGCTACGAGCAGTACTTC. It codes for CASSQSTAQGGYEQYF.

The V gene is TRBV20-1, the J gene TRBJ2-1; TRBD1 is a possible D gene (5 bases). Germline CDR1 and CDR2: DFQATT and SNEGSKA (reference sequence). Trimming shortened V by 5 bases and J by 10 bases, and 9 bases separated the two germline ends. The CDR3 totals 10 residues. The CDR3, as DNA: TGCAGTGCTTTAAGGGGAGAGCAGTTCTTC. Amino acids: CSALRGEQFF.

The gene calls are TRBV30 and TRBJ2-2, with 8 bases that match TRBD1. Germline values: CDR1 GTSNPN, CDR2 SVGIG (reference sequence). The length of the CDR3 is 14 residues. V lost 4 bases, J lost 7 bases, and 8 bases stayed unmatched. DNA for the CDR3: TGTGCCTGGACGAGGCAGGGGGCGATCGGGGAGCTGTTTTTT. It is translated as CAWTRQGAIGELFF.

This chain uses TRBV29-1 with TRBJ1-5; no clear D. CDR1 is SQVTM and CDR2 is ANQGSEA in the germline V gene. V shed 8 bases and J shed 4 bases, with 9 bases lying between them. The length of the CDR3 is 11 residues. The CDR3 DNA is TGCAGCTTCCCGGGGAATCAGCCCCAGCATTTT. Translating it yields CSFPGNQPQHF.

The chain is built from TRBV4-2 and TRBJ2-2; 7 nucleotides line up with TRBD1. This CDR3 comprises 15 residues. J gave up 5 bases and V 0 bases, and 3 bases lay outside the gene matches. Germline V gives CDR1 LGHNA, CDR2 YNFKEQ. The CDR3 bases are TGTGCCAGCAGCCAAGACCCACAGGGGACCGGGGAGCTGTTTTTT. Translation gives CASSQDPQGTGELFF.

V and J are TRBV18 and TRBJ2-5, with 10 nucleotides matching TRBD1. Per germline, CDR1 KGHSH and CDR2 LQKENI. V gave up 2 bases and J gave up 5 bases; unmatched junction bases: 5. The CDR3 contains 15 residues. Here the CDR3 reads CASSPKTGGWETQYF. CDR3 nucleotide sequence: TGTGCCAGCTCACCAAAGACAGGGGGCTGGGAGACCCAGTACTTC.

The chain recombines TRBV18 with TRBJ1-1; D is possibly TRBD1 (5 bases). CDR3 length: 14 amino acids. V was pared by 1 base and J by 6 bases, with 12 bases between. The germline gives CDR1 KGHSH, CDR2 LQKENI. In DNA, the CDR3 is TGTGCCAGCTCACCACAGCTACAGGTAGCTGAAGCTTTCTTT. Translated, it gives CASSPQLQVAEAFF.

The rearrangement links TRBV28 to TRBJ2-5, with 9 bases aligning to TRBD1. The CDR3 runs to 16 residues. Germline V gene sequence: CDR1 MDHEN, CDR2 SYDVKM. Germline trimming cut 7 bases from V and 0 bases from J; bases unmatched to any gene: 9. The CDR3 protein is CASTSLGTGYQETQYF. CDR3 sequence (DNA): TGTGCCAGCACCTCCTTAGGGACAGGGTACCAAGAGACCCAGTACTTC.